Sequencing of this T cell receptor beta chain was carried out in a study of blood T cell repertoires in COVID-19. Study at large: Acute-phase and convalescent COVID-19 samples originated in the United States, Italy and Spain. PBMCs, B-cell-depleted T cells, or T cells were the source of the cDNA or gDNA that made up the material.

How the authors handled the data: Amplification of reference gene primers was used by the study to estimate nucleated cell counts. The table came from immunoSEQ multiplex PCR; TCRdb's copy has only in-frame clones and leaves some out. The D gene and trimming were derived from the DNA, and the V and J assignments and clone size from that table. Altogether fewer than 350,000 clones are present, roughly 89% being singletons, with the ten largest covering 1.5% to 2%. Cohort 3 donors counted as recovered after two negative PCRs, clearance, or resolved symptoms. The sequence was collected from a woman in her thirties or forties who had recovered from COVID-19. The source material was PBMCs or T cells enriched from blood (not recorded which).

The CDR3 DNA follows: TGTGCCAGCTCACCGAGAACAGAGAACACCGGGGAGCTGTTTTTT. Its translation: CASSPRTENTGELFF. This chain links TRBV18 with TRBJ2-2, with D unclear. The CDR3 spans 15 residues. Germline CDR1 reads KGHSH; CDR2 reads LQKENI. Trimming stripped 3 bases from V and 1 base from J, with 9 bases between.